This is a list of T cell receptor beta chains from one sample in a study of blood T cell repertoires in COVID-19. Using immunoSEQ multiplex PCR, the repertoire was profiled, and TCRdb retains in-frame clones only, with some absent. The data contain fewer than 250,000 clones, 85% of them singletons. The sample taken for sequencing was peripheral blood. Receptors originate from a woman aged 55-69 years with active or convalescent COVID-19. The CDR3 runs from the conserved cysteine through the conserved F or W. D genes are given only for firm matches. Only some rows state a clone size, as once, few, many or a class for expanded clones.

DNA: TGTGCCAGCAGCTCACCTACAGGGATTGAAGCTTTCTTT; CDR3: CASSSPTGIEAFF; D: NA; J: TRBJ1-1; V: TRBV5-6; size: NA
DNA: TGTGCCAGCAGCACCCAGGGTAATCTCTATGGCTACACCTTC; CDR3: CASSTQGNLYGYTF; D: NA; J: TRBJ1-2; V: TRBV9; size: NA
DNA: TGTGCCAGTAGTTCCCCGGGGAGACGCAATCAGCCCCAGCATTTT; CDR3: CASSSPGRRNQPQHF; D: NA; J: TRBJ1-5; V: TRBV19; size: NA
DNA: TGTGCCAGCAGCTACCGGCGGGATCCAGATTCACCCCTCCACTTT; CDR3: CASSYRRDPDSPLHF; D: NA; J: TRBJ1-6; V: TRBV9; size: NA
DNA: TGTGCCAGCTCACTTAATCCGGGACACGTAAACTATGGCTACACCTTC; CDR3: CASSLNPGHVNYGYTF; D: NA; J: TRBJ1-2; V: TRBV18; size: NA
DNA: TGTGCCAGCAGTCGACAGACCACCTTATTGGGCTACACCTTC; CDR3: CASSRQTTLLGYTF; D: NA; J: TRBJ1-2; V: TRBV11-2; size: NA
DNA: TGTGCCAGCAGTGACCCTGGACAGGGGAGGGGCAATGAGCAGTTCTTC; CDR3: CASSDPGQGRGNEQFF; D: TRBD1; J: TRBJ2-1; V: TRBV28; size: NA
DNA: TGTGCCAGCATAAAAATGGCTAGCGGCACAGATACGCAGTATTTT; CDR3: CASIKMASGTDTQYF; D: NA; J: TRBJ2-3; V: TRBV7-8; size: few
DNA: TGTGCCAGCAGTTTATCGCGAACAGGGAGAGGCAATCAGCCCCAGCATTTT; CDR3: CASSLSRTGRGNQPQHF; D: NA; J: TRBJ1-5; V: TRBV28; size: NA
DNA: TGTGCCAGCAGCCTTGACAGGTCTGGGGCCAACGTCCTGACTTTC; CDR3: CASSLDRSGANVLTF; D: NA; J: TRBJ2-6; V: TRBV6-5; size: NA
DNA: TGTGCCAGCAGTGGGGGAGCAGAATATAGCAATCAGCCCCAGCATTTT; CDR3: CASSGGAEYSNQPQHF; D: NA; J: TRBJ1-5; V: TRBV2; size: NA
DNA: TGTGCCAGCAGACGGACAGGGGCTAACTATGGCTACACCTTC; CDR3: CASRRTGANYGYTF; D: TRBD1; J: TRBJ1-2; V: TRBV5-5; size: NA
DNA: TGTGCCAGCAGCGACGCCCCGGACAGGGTAGATACGCAGTATTTT; CDR3: CASSDAPDRVDTQYF; D: TRBD1; J: TRBJ2-3; V: TRBV7-6; size: NA
DNA: TGTGCCAGCAGTGAAACGCAGGGATCGAATTCACCCCTCCACTTT; CDR3: CASSETQGSNSPLHF; D: NA; J: TRBJ1-6; V: TRBV6-1; size: NA
DNA: TGTGCCAGCAGCAACAGGGACAGAGAGACCCAGTACTTC; CDR3: CASSNRDRETQYF; D: TRBD1; J: TRBJ2-5; V: TRBV7-9; size: once
DNA: TGTGCCAGCAGACCTGAGTTGAACACTGAAGCTTTCTTT; CDR3: CASRPELNTEAFF; D: NA; J: TRBJ1-1; V: TRBV6-5; size: NA
DNA: TGTGCCAGCAGCTTAGAGTCTAGCGGGAGTCTAGGGGAGACCCAGTACTTC; CDR3: CASSLESSGSLGETQYF; D: TRBD2; J: TRBJ2-5; V: TRBV11-3; size: NA
DNA: TGTGCCAGCAGGCCGGACACTTACAATGAGCAGTTCTTC; CDR3: CASRPDTYNEQFF; D: NA; J: TRBJ2-1; V: TRBV25-1; size: once
DNA: TGTGCCGGCAGTAGGGGAGAGACCCAGTACTTC; CDR3: CAGSRGETQYF; D: NA; J: TRBJ2-5; V: TRBV5-8; size: NA
DNA: TGTGCCAGCAGCTGGTCCGGGGACTACGAGCAGTACTTC; CDR3: CASSWSGDYEQYF; D: NA; J: TRBJ2-7; V: TRBV7-9; size: NA
DNA: TGTGCCAGCAGTTACTCGTTAGTACTGAACACTGAAGCTTTCTTT; CDR3: CASSYSLVLNTEAFF; D: NA; J: TRBJ1-1; V: TRBV6-5; size: NA
DNA: TGTGCCAGTAGTATCGTCGTTCAGGCTAGCAATCAGCCCCAGCATTTT; CDR3: CASSIVVQASNQPQHF; D: NA; J: TRBJ1-5; V: TRBV19; size: once
DNA: TGTGCCAGTAGTATGACAGCAGATACGCAGTATTTT; CDR3: CASSMTADTQYF; D: NA; J: TRBJ2-3; V: TRBV19; size: NA
DNA: TGCGCCAGCAGCCCCGGGACAGATACGCAGTATTTT; CDR3: CASSPGTDTQYF; D: NA; J: TRBJ2-3; V: TRBV5-1; size: NA
DNA: TGTGCCAGCAGCCAAGGGGGGGGGCCGGATTCACCCCTCCACTTT; CDR3: CASSQGGGPDSPLHF; D: NA; J: TRBJ1-6; V: TRBV3-1/TRBV3-2; size: NA
DNA: TGTGCCAGTAGTAGCGGGGCTCTCGGTGAAAAACTGTTTTTT; CDR3: CASSSGALGEKLFF; D: NA; J: TRBJ1-4; V: TRBV19; size: NA
DNA: TGTGCCAGCAGCTTAATACCTGAGGGTGATACGCAGTATTTT; CDR3: CASSLIPEGDTQYF; D: NA; J: TRBJ2-3; V: TRBV7-8; size: once
DNA: TGTGCCAGCAGGATAGCCGGGGAAGAGACCCAGTACTTC; CDR3: CASRIAGEETQYF; D: NA; J: TRBJ2-5; V: TRBV5-4; size: NA
DNA: TGTGCCTGGAGTGTACAGGCCGATCAGCCCCAGCATTTT; CDR3: CAWSVQADQPQHF; D: NA; J: TRBJ1-5; V: TRBV30; size: NA